This T cell receptor (beta chain) was sequenced for a study of neurological immune-mediated disorders. Study-wide points: CDR3 amino acid sequences found in expanded clones were never shared across subjects, suggesting private repertoires in all groups.

TCRdb recomputed calls from the 5' RACE reads with MiXCR, one row per CDR3 protein. Of tens of thousands of distinct CDR3 sequences in the sample, 3.9% are singletons; the top ten hold roughly 1.4%. In germline, CDR1 is KGHSH, CDR2 LQKENI. This CDR3 spans 15 amino acids. The germline V and J ends were trimmed by 0 bases and 3 bases, with 8 bases remaining between them. This clonotype was picked up many times. No antigen is known for it. The rearrangement links TRBV18 to TRBJ1-4, with D perhaps TRBD1 (6 bases). This TCR came from a man aged 30 to 39 with multiple sclerosis. The sample taken for sequencing was PBMCs. CDR3 nucleotides: TGTGCCAGCTCACCACCGCGGGGGCCTAATGAAAAACTGTTTTTT. Translating it yields CASSPPRGPNEKLFF.